This T cell receptor beta chain comes out of a study of cytomegalovirus exposure and HLA in healthy donors. Whole-study context: Later analysis reported that the approximately 120 validation repertoires shared the platform of the roughly 700 first-cohort repertoires. Overall study results and limits: Subsequent analysis showed first-cohort TCR clusters tending to co-occur in some 120 validation repertoires. Cytomegalovirus-associated TCR beta chains were listed, numbering 164.

Separation from the 666-subject first cohort characterized the roughly 120-subject validation cohort, to which the donors belonged. Using immunoSEQ multiplex PCR, the repertoire was profiled, and TCRdb retains in-frame clones only, with some absent. The table records hundreds of thousands of clones, around nine tenths of them present only once. As concerns this clone: Its antigen is still unknown.

The source is a woman aged 18-29 years in good health and CMV-seronegative. Input material: PBMCs.

The CDR3 loop is CASSAGGPAGELFF. Here the CDR3 DNA reads TGTGCCAGCAGTGCCGGGGGTCCGGCCGGGGAGCTGTTTTTT. This chain connects TRBV25-1 to TRBJ2-2; D perhaps matches TRBD2 (6 bases). The germline V gene has CDR1 MGHDK and CDR2 SYGVNS. The CDR3 is made up of 14 amino acids. V lost 4 bases, J lost 6 bases, and 12 bases lay in between.